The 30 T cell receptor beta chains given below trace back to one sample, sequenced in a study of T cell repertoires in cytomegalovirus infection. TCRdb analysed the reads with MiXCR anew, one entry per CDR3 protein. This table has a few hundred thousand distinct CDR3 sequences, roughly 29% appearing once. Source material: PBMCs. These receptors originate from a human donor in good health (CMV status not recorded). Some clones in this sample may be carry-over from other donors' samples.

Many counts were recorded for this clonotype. CDR3 sequence (DNA): TGTGCCAGCAGCTTAAAGAGCAGTGACTCTGGAAACACCATATATTTT. This translates into CASSLKSSDSGNTIYF. The rearrangement links TRBV7-2 to TRBJ1-3; D remains unclear. This CDR3 region has 16 residues. Per germline, CDR1 SGHTA and CDR2 FQGNSA. Trimming pared 2 bases from V and 0 bases from J, leaving 11 bases between.

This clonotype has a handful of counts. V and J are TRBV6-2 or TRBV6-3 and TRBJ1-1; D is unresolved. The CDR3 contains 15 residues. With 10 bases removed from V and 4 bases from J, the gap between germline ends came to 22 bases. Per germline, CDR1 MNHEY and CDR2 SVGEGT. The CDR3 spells CATHPATPETTEAFF. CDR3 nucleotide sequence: TGTGCCACCCATCCAGCAACTCCGGAGACCACTGAAGCTTTCTTT.

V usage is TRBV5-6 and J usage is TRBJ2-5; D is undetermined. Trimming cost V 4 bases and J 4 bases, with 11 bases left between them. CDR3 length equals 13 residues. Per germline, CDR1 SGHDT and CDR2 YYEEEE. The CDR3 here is CASSTVMLETQYF. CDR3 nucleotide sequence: TGTGCCAGCAGCACCGTAATGTTAGAGACCCAGTACTTC.

CDR3: CASSPRDNSNQPQHF. As DNA, the CDR3 is TGCGCCAGCAGCCCTAGGGATAATAGCAATCAGCCCCAGCATTTT. This rearrangement joins TRBV4-1 to TRBJ1-5, with D unclear. The germline CDR1 and CDR2 sequences are MGHRA and YSYEKL. Trimming left V 4 bases short and J 0 bases short, with 10 bases between. This CDR3 contains 15 residues.

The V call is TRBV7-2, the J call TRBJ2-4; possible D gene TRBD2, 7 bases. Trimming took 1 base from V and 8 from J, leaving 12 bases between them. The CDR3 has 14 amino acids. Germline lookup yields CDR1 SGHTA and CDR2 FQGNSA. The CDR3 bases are TGTGCCAGCAGCTTAGTAACAGGGAGGGACATTCAGTACTTC. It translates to CASSLVTGRDIQYF.

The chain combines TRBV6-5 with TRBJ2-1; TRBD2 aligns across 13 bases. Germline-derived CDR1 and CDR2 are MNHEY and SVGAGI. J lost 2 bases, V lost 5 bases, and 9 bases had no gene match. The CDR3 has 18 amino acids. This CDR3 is CASSDPTSGRTTYNEQFF. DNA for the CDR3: TGTGCCAGCAGTGACCCGACTAGCGGGAGGACGACCTACAATGAGCAGTTCTTC.

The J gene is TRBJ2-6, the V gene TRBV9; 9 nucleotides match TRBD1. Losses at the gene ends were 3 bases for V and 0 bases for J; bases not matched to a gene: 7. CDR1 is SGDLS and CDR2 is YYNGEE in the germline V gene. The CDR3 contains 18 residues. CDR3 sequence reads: CASSGGDRAISGANVLTF. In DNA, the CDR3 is TGTGCCAGCAGCGGTGGGGACAGGGCCATCTCTGGGGCCAACGTCCTGACTTTC.

This CDR3 is CASSYYALGEQYF. As DNA, the CDR3 is TGTGCCAGCAGTTACTACGCGTTGGGCGAGCAGTACTTC. The chain uses TRBV6-2 or TRBV6-3 and TRBJ2-7; D remains unclear. CDR1 is MNHEY, CDR2 SVGEGT, per germline. The V gene lost 1 base and the J gene lost 6 bases, with 10 bases spanning the gap. The CDR3 is made up of 13 amino acids.

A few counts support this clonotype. The CDR3 coding sequence is TGTGCCAGCAGTTTGGGTCTAGCCCTAAACTACGAGCAGTACTTC. It yields the protein CASSLGLALNYEQYF. The chain has TRBV28 and TRBJ2-7; D may be TRBD2 (5 bases). The germline CDR1 and CDR2 sequences are MDHEN and SYDVKM. The CDR3 has 15 amino acids. Between the trimmed V and J ends, which lost 3 bases and 3 bases, there was a span of 15 bases.

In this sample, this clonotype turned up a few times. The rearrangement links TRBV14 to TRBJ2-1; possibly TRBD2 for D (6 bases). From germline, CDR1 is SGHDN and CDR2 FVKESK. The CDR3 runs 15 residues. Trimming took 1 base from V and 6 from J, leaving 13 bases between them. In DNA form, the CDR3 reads TGTGCCAGCAGCCAAGGGGCGGGATGGATCAATGAGCAGTTCTTC. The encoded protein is CASSQGAGWINEQFF.

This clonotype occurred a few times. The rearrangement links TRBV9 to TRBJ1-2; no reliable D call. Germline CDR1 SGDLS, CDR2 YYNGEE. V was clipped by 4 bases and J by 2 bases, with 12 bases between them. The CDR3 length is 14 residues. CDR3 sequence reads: CASSHGGANYGYTF. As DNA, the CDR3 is TGTGCCAGCAGCCATGGTGGCGCGAACTATGGCTACACCTTC.

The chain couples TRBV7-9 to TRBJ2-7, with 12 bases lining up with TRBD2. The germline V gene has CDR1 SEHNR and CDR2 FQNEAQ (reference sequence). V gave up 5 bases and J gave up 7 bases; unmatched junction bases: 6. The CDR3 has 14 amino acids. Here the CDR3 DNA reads TGTGCCAGCAGCGCTAGCGGGAGGGTAGGAGAGCAGTACGTC. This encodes CASSASGRVGEQYV.

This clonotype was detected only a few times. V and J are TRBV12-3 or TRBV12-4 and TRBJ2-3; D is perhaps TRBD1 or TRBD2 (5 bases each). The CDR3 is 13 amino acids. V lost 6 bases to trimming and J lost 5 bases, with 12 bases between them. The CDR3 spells CASRILGGDTQYF. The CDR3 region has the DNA TGTGCCAGCAGAATTCTTGGGGGAGATACGCAGTATTTT.

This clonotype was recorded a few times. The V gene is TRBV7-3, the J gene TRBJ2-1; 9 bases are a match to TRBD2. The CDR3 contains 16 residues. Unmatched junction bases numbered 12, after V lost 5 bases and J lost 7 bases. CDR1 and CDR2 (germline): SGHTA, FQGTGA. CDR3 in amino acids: CASSLIGTSKINEQFF. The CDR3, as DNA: TGTGCCAGCAGCCTAATAGGGACTAGCAAAATAAATGAGCAGTTCTTC.

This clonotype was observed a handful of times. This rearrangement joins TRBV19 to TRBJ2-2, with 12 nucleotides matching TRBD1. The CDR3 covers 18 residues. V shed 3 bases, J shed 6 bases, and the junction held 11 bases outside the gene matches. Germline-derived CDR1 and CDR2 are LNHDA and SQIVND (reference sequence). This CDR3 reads CASSIRSGTGGIAGELFF. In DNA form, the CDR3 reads TGTGCCAGTAGTATTAGATCAGGGACAGGGGGCATCGCCGGGGAGCTGTTTTTT.

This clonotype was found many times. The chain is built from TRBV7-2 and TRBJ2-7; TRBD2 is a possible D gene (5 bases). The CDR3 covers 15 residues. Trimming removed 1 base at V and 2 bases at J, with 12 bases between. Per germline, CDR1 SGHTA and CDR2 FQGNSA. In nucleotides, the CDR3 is TGTGCCAGCAGCTTAGTCTACGGGAATGCCTACGAGCAGTACTTC. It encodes CASSLVYGNAYEQYF.

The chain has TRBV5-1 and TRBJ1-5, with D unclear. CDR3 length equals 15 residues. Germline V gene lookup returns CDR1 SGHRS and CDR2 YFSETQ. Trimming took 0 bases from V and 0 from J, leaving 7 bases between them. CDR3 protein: CASSLVPDSNQPQHF. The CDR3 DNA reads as TGCGCCAGCAGCTTGGTTCCAGATAGCAATCAGCCCCAGCATTTT.

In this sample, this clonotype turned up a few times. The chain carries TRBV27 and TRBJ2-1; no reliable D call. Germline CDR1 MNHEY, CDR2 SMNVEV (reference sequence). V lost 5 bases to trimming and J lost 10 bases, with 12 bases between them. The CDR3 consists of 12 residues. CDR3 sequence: CASSTGFGEQFF. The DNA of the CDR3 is TGTGCCAGCAGTACTGGGTTTGGCGAGCAGTTCTTC.

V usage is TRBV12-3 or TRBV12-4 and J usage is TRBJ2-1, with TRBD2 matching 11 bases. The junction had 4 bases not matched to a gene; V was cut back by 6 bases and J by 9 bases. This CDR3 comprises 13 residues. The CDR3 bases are TGTGCCAGCAGGGTAGCGGGAGGGGTTGAGCAGTTCTTC. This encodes CASRVAGGVEQFF.

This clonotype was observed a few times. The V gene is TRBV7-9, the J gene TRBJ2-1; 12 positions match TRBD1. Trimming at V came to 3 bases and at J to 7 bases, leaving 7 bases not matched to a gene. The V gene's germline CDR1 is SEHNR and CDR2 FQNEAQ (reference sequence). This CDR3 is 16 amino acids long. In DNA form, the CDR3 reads TGTGCCAGCAGCTTTCCCGGGACAGGGGGCTCGAATGAGCAGTTCTTC. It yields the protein CASSFPGTGGSNEQFF.

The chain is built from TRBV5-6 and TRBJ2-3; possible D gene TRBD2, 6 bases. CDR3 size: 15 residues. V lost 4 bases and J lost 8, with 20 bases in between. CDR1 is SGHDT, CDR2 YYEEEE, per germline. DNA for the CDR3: TGTGCCAGCAGCCGCGGGACCCAATTTGGGGTTACGCAGTATTTT. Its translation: CASSRGTQFGVTQYF.

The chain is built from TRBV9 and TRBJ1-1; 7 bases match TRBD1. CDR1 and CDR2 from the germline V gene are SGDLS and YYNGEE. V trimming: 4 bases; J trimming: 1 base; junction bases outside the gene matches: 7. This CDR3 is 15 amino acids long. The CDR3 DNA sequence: TGTGCCAGCAGCCCCATCAGGACAGGGAACACTGAAGCTTTCTTT. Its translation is CASSPIRTGNTEAFF.

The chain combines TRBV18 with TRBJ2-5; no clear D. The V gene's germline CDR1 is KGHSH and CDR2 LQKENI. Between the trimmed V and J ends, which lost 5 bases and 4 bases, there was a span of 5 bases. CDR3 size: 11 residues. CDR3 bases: TGTGCCAGCTCAACGTCAGAGACCCAGTACTTC. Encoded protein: CASSTSETQYF.

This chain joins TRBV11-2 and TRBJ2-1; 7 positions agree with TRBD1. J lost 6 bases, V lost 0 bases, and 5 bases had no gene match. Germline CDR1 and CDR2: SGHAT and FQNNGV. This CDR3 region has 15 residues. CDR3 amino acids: CASSLDGTDINEQFF. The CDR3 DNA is TGTGCCAGCAGCTTAGACGGGACAGACATCAATGAGCAGTTCTTC.

The CDR3 DNA sequence: TGTGCCAGCAGTGAAATCCCCCCTGGGGCCAACGTCCTGACTTTC. Its protein product is CASSEIPPGANVLTF. The J gene is TRBJ2-6, the V gene TRBV6-1, with D hard to call. Germline loops: CDR1 MNHNS, CDR2 SASEGT. Trimming removed 2 bases from V and 2 bases from J, with 7 bases in between. CDR3 length: 15 residues.

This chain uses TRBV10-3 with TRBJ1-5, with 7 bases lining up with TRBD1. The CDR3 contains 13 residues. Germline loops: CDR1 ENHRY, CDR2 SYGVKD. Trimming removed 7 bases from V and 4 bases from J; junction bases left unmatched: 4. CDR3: CAITGQENQPQHF. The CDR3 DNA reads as TGTGCCATCACCGGACAGGAAAATCAGCCCCAGCATTTT.

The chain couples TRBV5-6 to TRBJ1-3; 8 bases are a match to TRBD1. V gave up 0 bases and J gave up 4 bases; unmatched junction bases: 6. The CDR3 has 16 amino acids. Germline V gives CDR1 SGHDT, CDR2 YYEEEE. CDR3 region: CASSLVGRGLGNTIYF. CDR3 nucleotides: TGTGCCAGCAGCTTGGTCGGCAGGGGGCTCGGAAACACCATATATTTT.

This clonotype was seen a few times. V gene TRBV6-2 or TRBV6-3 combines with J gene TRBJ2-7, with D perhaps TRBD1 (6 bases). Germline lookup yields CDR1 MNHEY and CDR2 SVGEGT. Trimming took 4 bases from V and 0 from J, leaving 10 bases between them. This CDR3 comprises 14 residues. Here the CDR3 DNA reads TGTGCCAGCAGTTCATGGACAGCCTCCTACGAGCAGTACTTC. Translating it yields CASSSWTASYEQYF.

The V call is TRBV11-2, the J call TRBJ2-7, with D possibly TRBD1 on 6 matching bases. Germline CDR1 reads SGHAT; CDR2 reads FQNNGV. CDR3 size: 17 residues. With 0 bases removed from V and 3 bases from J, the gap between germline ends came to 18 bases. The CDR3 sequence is CASSLDRARGKLYEQYV. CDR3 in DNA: TGTGCCAGCAGCTTAGATCGGGCCAGGGGCAAACTCTACGAGCAGTACGTC.

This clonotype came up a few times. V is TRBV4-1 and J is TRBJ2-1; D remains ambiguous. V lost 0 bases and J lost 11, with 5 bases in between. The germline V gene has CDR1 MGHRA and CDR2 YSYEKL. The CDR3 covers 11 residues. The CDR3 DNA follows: TGCGCCAGCAGCCAAGATGTCAAGCAGTTCTTC. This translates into CASSQDVKQFF.